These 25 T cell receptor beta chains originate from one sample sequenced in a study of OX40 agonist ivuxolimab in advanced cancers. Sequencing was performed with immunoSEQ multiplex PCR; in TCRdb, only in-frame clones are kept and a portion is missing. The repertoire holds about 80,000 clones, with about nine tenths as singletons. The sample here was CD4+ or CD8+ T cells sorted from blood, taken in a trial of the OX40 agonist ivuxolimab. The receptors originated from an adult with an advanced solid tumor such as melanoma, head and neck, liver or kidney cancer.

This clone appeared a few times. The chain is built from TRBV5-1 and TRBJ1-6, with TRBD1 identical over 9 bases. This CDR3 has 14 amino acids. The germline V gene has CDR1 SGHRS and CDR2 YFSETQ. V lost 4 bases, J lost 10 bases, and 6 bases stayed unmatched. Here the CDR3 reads CASSPGQGNSPLHF. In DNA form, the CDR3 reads TGCGCCAGCAGCCCTGGACAGGGGAACTCACCCCTCCACTTT.

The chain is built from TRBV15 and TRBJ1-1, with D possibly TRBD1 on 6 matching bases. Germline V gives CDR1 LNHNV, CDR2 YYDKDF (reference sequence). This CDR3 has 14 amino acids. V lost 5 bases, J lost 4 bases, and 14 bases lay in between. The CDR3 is CATSLRRGGTEAFF. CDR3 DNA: TGTGCCACCAGCCTCAGGAGGGGGGGCACTGAAGCTTTCTTT.

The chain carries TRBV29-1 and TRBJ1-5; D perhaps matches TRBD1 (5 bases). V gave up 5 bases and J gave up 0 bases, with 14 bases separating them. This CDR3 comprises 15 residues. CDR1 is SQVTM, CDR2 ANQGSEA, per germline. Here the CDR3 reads CSVFPRVGSNQPQHF. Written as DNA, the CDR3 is TGCAGCGTTTTCCCCAGGGTGGGTAGCAATCAGCCCCAGCATTTT.

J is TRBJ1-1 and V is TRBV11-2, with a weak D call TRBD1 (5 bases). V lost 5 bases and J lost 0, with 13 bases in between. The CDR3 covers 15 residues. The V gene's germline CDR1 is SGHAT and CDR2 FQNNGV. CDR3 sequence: CASSQGRLMNTEAFF. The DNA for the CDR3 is TGTGCCAGCAGCCAGGGACGTCTGATGAACACTGAAGCTTTCTTT.

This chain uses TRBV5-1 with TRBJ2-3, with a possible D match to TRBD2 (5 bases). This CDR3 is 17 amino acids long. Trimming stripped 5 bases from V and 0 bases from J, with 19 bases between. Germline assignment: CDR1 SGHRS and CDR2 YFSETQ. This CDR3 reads CASRATISGISTDTQYF. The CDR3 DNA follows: TGCGCCAGCAGGGCCACAATTTCGGGAATCAGCACAGATACGCAGTATTTT.

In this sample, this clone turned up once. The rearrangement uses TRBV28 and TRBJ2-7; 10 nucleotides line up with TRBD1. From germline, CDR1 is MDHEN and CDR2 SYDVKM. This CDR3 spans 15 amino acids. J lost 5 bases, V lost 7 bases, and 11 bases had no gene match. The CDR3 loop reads CASIPRGTGVDEQYF. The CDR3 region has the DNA TGTGCCAGCATCCCACGCGGGACAGGGGTCGACGAGCAGTACTTC. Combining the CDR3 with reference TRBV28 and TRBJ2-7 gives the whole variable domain DVKVTQSSRYLVKRTGEKVFLECVQDMDHENMFWYRQDPGLGLRLIYFSYDVKMKEKGDIPEGYSVSREKKERFSLILESASTNQTSMYLCASIPRGTGVDEQYFGPGTRLTVT.

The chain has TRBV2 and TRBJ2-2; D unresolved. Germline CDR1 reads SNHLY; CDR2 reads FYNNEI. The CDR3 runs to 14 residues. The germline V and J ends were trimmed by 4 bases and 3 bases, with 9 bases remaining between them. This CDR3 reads CASSVMDHTGELFF. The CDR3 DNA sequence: TGTGCCAGCAGTGTAATGGATCACACCGGGGAGCTGTTTTTT.

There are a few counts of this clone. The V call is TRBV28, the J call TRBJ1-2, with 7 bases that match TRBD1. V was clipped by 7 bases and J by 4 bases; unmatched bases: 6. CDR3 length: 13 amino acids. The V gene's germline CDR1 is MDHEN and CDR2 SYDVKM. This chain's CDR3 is CASNAGQPYGYTF. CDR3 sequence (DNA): TGTGCCAGCAATGCGGGACAGCCCTATGGCTACACCTTC.

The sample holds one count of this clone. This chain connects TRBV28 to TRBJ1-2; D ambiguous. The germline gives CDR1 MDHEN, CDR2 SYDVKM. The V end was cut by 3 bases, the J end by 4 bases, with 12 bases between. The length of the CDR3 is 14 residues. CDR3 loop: CASSFDGRVYGYTF. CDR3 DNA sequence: TGTGCCAGCAGTTTCGACGGGCGTGTCTATGGCTACACCTTC.

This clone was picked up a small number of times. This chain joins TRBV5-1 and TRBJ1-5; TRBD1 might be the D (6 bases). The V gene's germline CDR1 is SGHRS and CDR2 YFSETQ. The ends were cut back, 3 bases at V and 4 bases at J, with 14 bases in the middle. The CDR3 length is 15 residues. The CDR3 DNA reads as TGCGCCAGCAGCTCCGAGGGGGGGATAAATCAGCCCCAGCATTTT. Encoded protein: CASSSEGGINQPQHF.

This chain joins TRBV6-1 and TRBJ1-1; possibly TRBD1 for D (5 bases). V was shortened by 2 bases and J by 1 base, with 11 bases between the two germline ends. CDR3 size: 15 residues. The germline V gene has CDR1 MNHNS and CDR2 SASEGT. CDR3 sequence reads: CASSEKWGTNTEAFF. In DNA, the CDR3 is TGTGCCAGCAGTGAAAAGTGGGGGACGAACACTGAAGCTTTCTTT.

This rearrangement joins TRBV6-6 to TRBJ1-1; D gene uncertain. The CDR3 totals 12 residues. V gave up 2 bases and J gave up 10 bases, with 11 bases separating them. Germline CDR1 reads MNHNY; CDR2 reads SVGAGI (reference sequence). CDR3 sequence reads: CASSYGKFSAFF. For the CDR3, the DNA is TGTGCCAGCAGTTACGGGAAGTTCTCAGCTTTCTTT.

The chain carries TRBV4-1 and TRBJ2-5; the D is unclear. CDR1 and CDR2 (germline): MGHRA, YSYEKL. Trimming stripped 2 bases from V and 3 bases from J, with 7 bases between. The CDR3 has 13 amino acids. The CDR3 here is CASSQITEETQYF. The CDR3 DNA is TGCGCCAGCAGCCAAATTACCGAAGAGACCCAGTACTTC.

This CDR3 reads CASRHPPGPKYEQYV. DNA for the CDR3: TGTGCCAGCAGGCACCCCCCGGGACCCAAGTACGAGCAGTACGTC. The chain is built from TRBV6-1 and TRBJ2-7; D is perhaps TRBD1 or TRBD2 (5 bases each). The CDR3 totals 15 residues. Germline V gene data show CDR1 as MNHNS and CDR2 as SASEGT. The ends were cut back, 6 bases at V and 4 bases at J, with 19 bases in the middle.

In DNA, the CDR3 is TGCGCCAGCAGTCAATGGGACGGGGAGATCTACGAGCAGTACTTC. It translates to CASSQWDGEIYEQYF. The chain combines TRBV23-1 with TRBJ2-7; either TRBD1 or TRBD2 may fit D (5 bases each). TRBV23-1 is an open reading frame, and its role is uncertain. The CDR3 spans 15 residues. The V and J ends lost 1 base and 3 bases respectively, with 13 bases between them.

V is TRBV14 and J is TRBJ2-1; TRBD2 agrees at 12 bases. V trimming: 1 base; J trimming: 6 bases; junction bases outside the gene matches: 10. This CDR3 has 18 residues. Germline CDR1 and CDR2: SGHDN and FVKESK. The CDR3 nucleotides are TGTGCCAGCAGCCAAGCTTGGCTGGGACTAGCGGGCGGCAATGAGCAGTTCTTC. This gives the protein CASSQAWLGLAGGNEQFF. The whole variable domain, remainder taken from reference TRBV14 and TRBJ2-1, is EAGVTQFPSHSVIEKGQTVTLRCDPISGHDNLYWYRRVMGKEIKFLLHFVKESKQDESGMPNNRFLAERTGGTYSTLKVQPAELEDSGVYFCASSQAWLGLAGGNEQFFGPGTRLTVL.

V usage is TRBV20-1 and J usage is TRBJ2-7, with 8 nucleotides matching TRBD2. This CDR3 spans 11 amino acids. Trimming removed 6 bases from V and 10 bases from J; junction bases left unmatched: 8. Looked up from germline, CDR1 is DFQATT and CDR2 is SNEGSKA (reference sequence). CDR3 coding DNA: TGCAGTGCCCCATTACTAGCGGCACAGTACTTC. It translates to CSAPLLAAQYF.

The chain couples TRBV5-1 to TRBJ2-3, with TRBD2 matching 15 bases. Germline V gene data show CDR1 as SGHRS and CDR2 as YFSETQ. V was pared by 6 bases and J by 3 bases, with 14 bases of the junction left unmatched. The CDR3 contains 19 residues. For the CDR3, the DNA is TGCGCCAGCACCCACTACGGACTAGCGGGGGGGCGTAGTACAGATACGCAGTATTTT. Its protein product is CASTHYGLAGGRSTDTQYF.

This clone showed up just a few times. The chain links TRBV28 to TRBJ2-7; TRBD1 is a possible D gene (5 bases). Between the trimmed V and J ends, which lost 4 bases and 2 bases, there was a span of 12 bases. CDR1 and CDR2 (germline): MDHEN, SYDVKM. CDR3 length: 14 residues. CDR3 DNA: TGTGCCAGCAGTTCACCTACAGGAGCCTACGAGCAGTACGTC. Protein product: CASSSPTGAYEQYV.

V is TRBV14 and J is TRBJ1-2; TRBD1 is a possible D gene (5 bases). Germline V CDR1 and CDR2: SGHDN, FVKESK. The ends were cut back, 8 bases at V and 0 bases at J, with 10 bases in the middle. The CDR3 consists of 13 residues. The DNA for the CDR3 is TGTGCCAGCCCCCGGGACCCTAACTATGGCTACACCTTC. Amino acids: CASPRDPNYGYTF.

The DNA for the CDR3 is TGTGCCAGCAGCTTGGCAATGGCGGGGGCTACCAAAGAGACCCAGTACTTC. Translating gives CASSLAMAGATKETQYF. The chain employs TRBV5-6 and TRBJ2-5; a weak D match, TRBD2 (7 bases). Germline lookup yields CDR1 SGHDT and CDR2 YYEEEE. The CDR3 has 17 amino acids. V was shortened by 0 bases and J by 3 bases, with 18 bases between the two germline ends.

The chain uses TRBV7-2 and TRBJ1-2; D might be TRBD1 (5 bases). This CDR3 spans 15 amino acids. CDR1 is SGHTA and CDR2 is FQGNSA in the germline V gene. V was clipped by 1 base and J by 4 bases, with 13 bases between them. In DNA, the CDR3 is TGTGCCAGCAGCTTAGGAGGGGCCAGAATCTATGGCTACACCTTC. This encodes CASSLGGARIYGYTF.

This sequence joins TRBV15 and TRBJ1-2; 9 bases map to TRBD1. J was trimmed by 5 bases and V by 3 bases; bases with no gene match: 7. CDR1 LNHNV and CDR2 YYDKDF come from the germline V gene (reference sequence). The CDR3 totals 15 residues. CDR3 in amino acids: CATSRAGTGRYGYTF. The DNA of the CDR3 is TGTGCCACCAGCAGGGCTGGGACAGGGCGTTATGGCTACACCTTC.

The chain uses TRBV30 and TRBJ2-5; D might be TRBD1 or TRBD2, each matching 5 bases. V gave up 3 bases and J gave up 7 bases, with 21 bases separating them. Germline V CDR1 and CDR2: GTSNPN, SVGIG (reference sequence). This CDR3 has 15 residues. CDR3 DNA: TGTGCCTGGAGCGTCCCGGGGCTTGGTTACTCGACCCAGTACTTC. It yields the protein CAWSVPGLGYSTQYF. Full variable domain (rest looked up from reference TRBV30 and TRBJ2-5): SQTIHQWPATLVQPVGSPLSLECTVEGTSNPNLYWYRQAAGRGLQLLFYSVGIGQISSEVPQNLSASRPQDRQFILSSKKLLLSDSGFYLCAWSVPGLGYSTQYFGPGTRLLVL.

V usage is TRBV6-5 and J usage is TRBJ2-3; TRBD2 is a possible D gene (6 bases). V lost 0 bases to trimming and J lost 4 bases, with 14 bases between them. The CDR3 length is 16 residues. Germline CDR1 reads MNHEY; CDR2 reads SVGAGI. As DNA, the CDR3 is TGTGCCAGCAGTTACTCACCGGGGGTTGGGGCAGATACGCAGTATTTT. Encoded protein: CASSYSPGVGADTQYF.